This TCR beta chain appears in the sequencing data of a study of shared clonotypes between healthy human individuals. The CDR3 spans 17 residues. J was trimmed by 2 bases and V by 3 bases; bases with no gene match: 12. CDR1 is SGHRS, CDR2 YFSETQ, per germline. The table came from immunoSEQ multiplex PCR; TCRdb's copy has only in-frame clones and leaves some out. The repertoire holds some 550,000 clones, with approximately 97% as singletons. The chain joins TRBV5-1 to TRBJ2-3; 7 bases align to TRBD2. The specimen sequenced was naive CD4+ T cells sorted from blood. The subset is: CD45RA+ positively selected. This TCR was sampled from a woman aged 30 to 39 in good health. The CDR3 DNA sequence: TGCGCCAGCAGCTCAGGACCGAAAGCGGGAACCACAGATACGCAGTATTTT. Amino acids: CASSSGPKAGTTDTQYF.